This TCR beta chain is drawn from a study of cytomegalovirus exposure and HLA in healthy donors. Study-wide results and caveats: Previous analysis showed most TCR beta V segments were productive about 90% or about 30% of the time. Another analysis was done later, and it associated approximately 17,000 TCR beta sequences with HLA alleles at 0.05 false discovery rate. In a later analysis, common viral pathogens appeared linked to several of the most significant clusters.

PCR primers comprised 60 Vbeta and 13 Jbeta primers. Measured with immunoSEQ multiplex PCR; TCRdb has only the in-frame clones, and not every one. The table includes 200,000 to 250,000 clones, about 80% detected once. Worth noting for this clone: The antigen is unknown.

CDR3 size: 14 residues. Germline V gene lookup returns CDR1 SGDLS and CDR2 YYNGEE. V dropped 3 bases and J dropped 2; count of bases not matched to a gene: 4. The genes are TRBV9 and TRBJ2-5; 7 nucleotides agree with TRBD1. The origin of this receptor is a woman aged 50 to 60 in good health and CMV-seropositive. The sequenced material came from PBMCs. This CDR3 is CASSGGDRQETQYF. As DNA, the CDR3 is TGTGCCAGCAGCGGAGGGGACAGACAAGAGACCCAGTACTTC. Based on the CDR3 plus reference TRBV9 and TRBJ2-5, the full variable domain is DSGVTQTPKHLITATGQRVTLRCSPRSGDLSVYWYQQSLDQGLQFLIQYYNGEERAKGNILERFSAQQFPDLHSELNLSSLELGDSALYFCASSGGDRQETQYFGPGTRLLVL.